This T cell receptor (beta chain) was recovered during a study of vaccination and CD4 T cells after COVID-19. This clonotype occurred a few times. Its antigen is still unknown. Germline V gene lookup returns CDR1 MNHNS and CDR2 SASEGT. Trimming removed 6 bases from V and 1 base from J, with 9 bases in between. There are 13 residues in the CDR3. Described treatment: approximately nine-day PBMC culture with coronavirus spike peptide pools or control peptides (ViraFEST assay). In the ViraFEST assay, peptide-pool expansion preceded TCR sequencing of expanded clonotypes. Oncomine TCR Beta short-read sequencing was applied to DNA from cultured CD4+ T cells. The template was genomic DNA from cultured CD4+ T cells. TCRdb reprocessed the PCR reads via MiXCR and lists one record per CDR3 protein. The table records approximately 22,000 distinct CDR3 sequences, roughly 37% of them present only once.

The chain uses TRBV6-1 and TRBJ1-2; D gene unclear. The sequencing here drew on CD4+ T cells from blood, cultured in vitro, taken before SARS-CoV-2 vaccination. The TCR comes from a human donor who received a COVID-19 vaccine. CDR3 residues: CASSLVYNYGYTF. The CDR3 region has the DNA TGTGCCAGCAGCTTAGTTTATAACTATGGCTACACCTTC.